This T cell receptor (beta chain) was sequenced in a study of cytomegalovirus exposure and HLA in healthy donors. There are 14 residues in the CDR3. V was trimmed by 3 bases and J by 0 bases, leaving 6 bases between them. Looked up from germline, CDR1 is SNHLY and CDR2 is FYNNEI. A multiplex PCR was run with 60 Vbeta primers and 13 Jbeta primers. Assay used: immunoSEQ multiplex PCR; TCRdb lists only in-frame clones, some missing. Here the sample spans about 130,000 clones, around 80% being singletons. The sample was PBMCs. The chain links TRBV2 to TRBJ1-3, with D unclear. This sequence was found in a man aged 40-49 years in good health and CMV-seropositive. As DNA, the CDR3 is TGTGCCAGCAGTGACAGGCTCTCTGGAAACACCATATATTTT. Translated: CASSDRLSGNTIYF. Combining the CDR3 with reference TRBV2 and TRBJ1-3 gives the whole variable domain EPEVTQTPSHQVTQMGQEVILRCVPISNHLYFYWYRQILGQKVEFLVSFYNNEISEKSEIFDDQFSVERPDGSNFTLKIRSTKLEDSAMYFCASSDRLSGNTIYFGEGSWLTVV.